This TCR beta chain is from a study of T-cell reconstitution after alpha-beta-depleted transplantation in children. Unique molecular identifiers were used in preparing the TCRbeta library. TCRdb itself ran the PCR reads through MiXCR, one entry per CDR3 protein. The sample has about 3,000 distinct CDR3 sequences, about 28% seen once; the top ten hold 55% to 65%. By sample share, this clonotype is medium-sized. The CDR3 contains 15 residues. The junction had 9 bases not matched to a gene; V was cut back by 2 bases and J by 5 bases. Germline assignment: CDR1 SGHRS and CDR2 YFSETQ. V gene TRBV5-1 combines with J gene TRBJ2-7; TRBD2 agrees at 8 bases. This receptor was obtained from a male patient aged 2-15 years who had a stem cell transplant for acute myeloid leukemia, so the T cells may come from the graft donor. The sample consisted of PBMCs, mostly from graft donor cells, taken 60 days after TCRalphabeta/CD19-depleted stem cell transplant. This CDR3 reads CASSFVGGRQDEQYF. DNA of the CDR3: TGCGCCAGCAGCTTCGTTGGCGGGAGGCAAGACGAGCAGTACTTC.